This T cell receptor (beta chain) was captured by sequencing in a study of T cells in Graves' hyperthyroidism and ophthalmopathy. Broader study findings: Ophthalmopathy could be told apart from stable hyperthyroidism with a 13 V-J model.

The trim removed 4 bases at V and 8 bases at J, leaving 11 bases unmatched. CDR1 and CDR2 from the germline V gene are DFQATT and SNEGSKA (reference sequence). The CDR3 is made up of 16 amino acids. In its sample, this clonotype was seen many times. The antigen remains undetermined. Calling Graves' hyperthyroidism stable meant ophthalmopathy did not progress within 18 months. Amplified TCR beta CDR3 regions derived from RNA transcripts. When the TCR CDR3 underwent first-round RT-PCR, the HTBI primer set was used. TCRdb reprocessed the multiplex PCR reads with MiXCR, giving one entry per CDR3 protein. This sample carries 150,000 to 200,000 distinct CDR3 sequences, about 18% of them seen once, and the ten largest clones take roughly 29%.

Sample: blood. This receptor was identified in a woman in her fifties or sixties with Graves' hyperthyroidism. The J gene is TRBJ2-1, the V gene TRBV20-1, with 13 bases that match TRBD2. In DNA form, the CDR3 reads TGCAGTGCTACCCATCGACTAGCGGGGGGTCTGGATGAGCAGTTCTTC. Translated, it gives CSATHRLAGGLDEQFF.